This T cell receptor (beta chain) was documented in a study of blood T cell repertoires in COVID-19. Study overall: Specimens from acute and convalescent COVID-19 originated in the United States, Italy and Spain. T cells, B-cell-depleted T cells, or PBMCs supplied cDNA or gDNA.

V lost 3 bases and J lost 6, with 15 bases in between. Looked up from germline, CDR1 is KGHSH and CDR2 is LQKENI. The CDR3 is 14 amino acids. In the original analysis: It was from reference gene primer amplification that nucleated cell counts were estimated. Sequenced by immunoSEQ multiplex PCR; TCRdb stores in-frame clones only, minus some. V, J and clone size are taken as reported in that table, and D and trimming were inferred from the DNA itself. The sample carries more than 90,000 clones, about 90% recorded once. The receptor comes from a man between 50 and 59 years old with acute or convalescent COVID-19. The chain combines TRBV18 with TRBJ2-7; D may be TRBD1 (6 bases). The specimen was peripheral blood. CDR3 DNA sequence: TGTGCCAGCTCACCGTTCCGGGTACAGGGCGAGCAGTACTTC. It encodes CASSPFRVQGEQYF.